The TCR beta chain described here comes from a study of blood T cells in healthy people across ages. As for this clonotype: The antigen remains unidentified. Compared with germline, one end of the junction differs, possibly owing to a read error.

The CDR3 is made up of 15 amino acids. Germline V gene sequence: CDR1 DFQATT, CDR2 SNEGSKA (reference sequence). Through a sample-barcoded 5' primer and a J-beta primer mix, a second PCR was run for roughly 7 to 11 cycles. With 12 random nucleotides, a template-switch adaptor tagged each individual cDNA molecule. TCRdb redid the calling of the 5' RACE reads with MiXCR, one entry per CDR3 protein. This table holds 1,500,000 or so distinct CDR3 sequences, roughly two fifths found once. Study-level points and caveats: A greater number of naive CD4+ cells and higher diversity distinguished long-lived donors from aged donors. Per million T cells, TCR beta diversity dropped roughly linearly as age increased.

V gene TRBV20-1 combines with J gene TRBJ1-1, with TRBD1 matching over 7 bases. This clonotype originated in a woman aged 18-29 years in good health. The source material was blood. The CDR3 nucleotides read TGCAGTGCTGGAGAAGCAAACAGGGGGAACACTGAAGCTTTCTTT. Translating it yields CSAGEANRGNTEAFF.